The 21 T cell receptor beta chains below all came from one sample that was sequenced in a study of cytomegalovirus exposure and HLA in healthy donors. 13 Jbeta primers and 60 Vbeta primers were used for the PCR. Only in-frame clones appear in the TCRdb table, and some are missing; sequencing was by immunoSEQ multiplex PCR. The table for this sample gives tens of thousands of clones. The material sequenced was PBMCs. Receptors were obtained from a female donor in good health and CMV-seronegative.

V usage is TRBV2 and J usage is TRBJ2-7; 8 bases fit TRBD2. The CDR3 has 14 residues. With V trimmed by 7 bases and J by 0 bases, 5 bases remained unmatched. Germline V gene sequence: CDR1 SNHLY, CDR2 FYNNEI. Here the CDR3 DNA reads TGTGCCAGCACTCGGGGGGGTAGCTCCTACGAGCAGTACTTC. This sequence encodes CASTRGGSSYEQYF.

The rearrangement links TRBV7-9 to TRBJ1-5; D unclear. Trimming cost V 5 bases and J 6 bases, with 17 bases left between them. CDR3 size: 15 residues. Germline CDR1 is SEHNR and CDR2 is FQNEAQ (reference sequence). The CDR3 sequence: CASSNSTNRGQPQHF. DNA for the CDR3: TGTGCCAGCAGCAACTCCACCAATCGGGGTCAGCCCCAGCATTTT.

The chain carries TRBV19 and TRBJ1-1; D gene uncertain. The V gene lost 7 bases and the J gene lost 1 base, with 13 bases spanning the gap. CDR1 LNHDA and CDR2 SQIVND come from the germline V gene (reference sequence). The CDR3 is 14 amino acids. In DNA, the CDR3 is TGTGCCAGTATGCGCCGGGGAACGAACACTGAAGCTTTCTTT. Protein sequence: CASMRRGTNTEAFF.

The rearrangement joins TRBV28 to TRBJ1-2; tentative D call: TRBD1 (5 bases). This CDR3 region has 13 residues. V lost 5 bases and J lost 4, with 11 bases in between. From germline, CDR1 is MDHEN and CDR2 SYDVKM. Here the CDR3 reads CASSIRDIYGYTF. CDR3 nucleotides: TGTGCCAGCAGTATCAGGGATATCTATGGCTACACCTTC.

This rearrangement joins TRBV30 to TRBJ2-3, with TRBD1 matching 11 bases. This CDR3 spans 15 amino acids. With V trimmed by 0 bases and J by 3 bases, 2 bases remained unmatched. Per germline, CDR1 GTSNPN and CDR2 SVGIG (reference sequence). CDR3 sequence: CAWSVGDRGTDTQYF. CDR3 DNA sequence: TGTGCCTGGAGTGTCGGGGACAGGGGGACAGATACGCAGTATTTT.

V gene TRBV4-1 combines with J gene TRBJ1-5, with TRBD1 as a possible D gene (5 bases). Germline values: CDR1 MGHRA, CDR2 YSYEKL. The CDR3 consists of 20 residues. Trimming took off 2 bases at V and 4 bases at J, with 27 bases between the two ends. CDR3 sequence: CASSQLGVGVSSLLNQPQHF. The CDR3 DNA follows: TGCGCCAGCAGCCAATTGGGTGTAGGGGTAAGCTCCCTTCTGAATCAGCCCCAGCATTTT.

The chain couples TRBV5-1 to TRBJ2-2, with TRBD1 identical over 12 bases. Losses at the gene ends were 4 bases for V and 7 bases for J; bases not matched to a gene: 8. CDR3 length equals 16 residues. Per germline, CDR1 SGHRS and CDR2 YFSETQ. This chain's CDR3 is CASSGDRGRVGGELFF. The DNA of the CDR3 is TGCGCCAGCAGCGGGGACAGGGGGCGAGTTGGCGGGGAGCTGTTTTTT.

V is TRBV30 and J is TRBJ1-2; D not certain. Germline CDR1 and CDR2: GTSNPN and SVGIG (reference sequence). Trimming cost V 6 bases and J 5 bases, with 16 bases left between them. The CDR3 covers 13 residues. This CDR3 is CACWEGSGYGYTF. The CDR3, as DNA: TGTGCCTGTTGGGAAGGGAGTGGATATGGCTACACCTTC.

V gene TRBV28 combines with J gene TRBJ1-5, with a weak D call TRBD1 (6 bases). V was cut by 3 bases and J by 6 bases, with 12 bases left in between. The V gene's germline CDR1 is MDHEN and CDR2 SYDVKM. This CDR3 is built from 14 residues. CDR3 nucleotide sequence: TGTGCCAGCAGTTTCAGGGGAGTTGGTCAGCCCCAGCATTTT. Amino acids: CASSFRGVGQPQHF.

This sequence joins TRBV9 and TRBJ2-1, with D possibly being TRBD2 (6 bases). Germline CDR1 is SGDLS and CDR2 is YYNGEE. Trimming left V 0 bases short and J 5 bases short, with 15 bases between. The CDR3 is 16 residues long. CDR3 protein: CASSVVEAGYDNEQFF. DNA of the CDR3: TGTGCCAGCAGCGTAGTCGAGGCGGGGTACGACAATGAGCAGTTCTTC.

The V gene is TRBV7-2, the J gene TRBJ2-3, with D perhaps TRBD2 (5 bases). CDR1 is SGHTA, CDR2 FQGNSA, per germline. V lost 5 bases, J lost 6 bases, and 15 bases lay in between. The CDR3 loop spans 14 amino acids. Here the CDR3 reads CASSLERRLDTQYF. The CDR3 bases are TGTGCCAGCAGCCTTGAGCGGAGGCTTGATACGCAGTATTTT.

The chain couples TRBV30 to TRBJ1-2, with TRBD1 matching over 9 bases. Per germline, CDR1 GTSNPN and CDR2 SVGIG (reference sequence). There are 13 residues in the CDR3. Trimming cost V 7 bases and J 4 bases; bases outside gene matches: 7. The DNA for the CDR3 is TGTGCCTCCCGGGACAGGGACGGCTATGGCTACACCTTC. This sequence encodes CASRDRDGYGYTF. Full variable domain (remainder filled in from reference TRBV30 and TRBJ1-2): SQTIHQWPATLVQPVGSPLSLECTVEGTSNPNLYWYRQAAGRGLQLLFYSVGIGQISSEVPQNLSASRPQDRQFILSSKKLLLSDSGFYLCASRDRDGYGYTFGSGTRLTVV.

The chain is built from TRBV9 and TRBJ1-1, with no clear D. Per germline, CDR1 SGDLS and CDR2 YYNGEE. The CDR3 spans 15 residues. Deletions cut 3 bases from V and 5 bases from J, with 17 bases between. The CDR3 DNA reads TGTGCCAGCAGCGGGAGACCGGAGGCCGGGACTGAAGCTTTCTTT. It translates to CASSGRPEAGTEAFF.

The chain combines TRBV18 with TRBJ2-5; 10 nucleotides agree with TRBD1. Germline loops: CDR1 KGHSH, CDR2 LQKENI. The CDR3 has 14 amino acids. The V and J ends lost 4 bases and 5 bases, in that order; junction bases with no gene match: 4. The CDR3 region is CASSRDRGTETQYF. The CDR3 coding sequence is TGTGCCAGCTCACGGGACAGGGGTACCGAGACCCAGTACTTC.

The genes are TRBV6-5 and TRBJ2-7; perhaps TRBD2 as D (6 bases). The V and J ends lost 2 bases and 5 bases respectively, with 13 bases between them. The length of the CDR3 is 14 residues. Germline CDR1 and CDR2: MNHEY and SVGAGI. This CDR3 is CASSYLRERNEQYF. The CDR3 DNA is TGTGCCAGCAGTTACCTCCGGGAGAGGAACGAGCAGTACTTC.

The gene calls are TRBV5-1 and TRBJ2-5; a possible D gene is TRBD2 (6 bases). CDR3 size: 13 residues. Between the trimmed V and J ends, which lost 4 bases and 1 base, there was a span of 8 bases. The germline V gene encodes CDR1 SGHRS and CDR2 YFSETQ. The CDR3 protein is CASSRRAQETQYF. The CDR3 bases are TGCGCCAGCAGCCGGAGGGCCCAAGAGACCCAGTACTTC.

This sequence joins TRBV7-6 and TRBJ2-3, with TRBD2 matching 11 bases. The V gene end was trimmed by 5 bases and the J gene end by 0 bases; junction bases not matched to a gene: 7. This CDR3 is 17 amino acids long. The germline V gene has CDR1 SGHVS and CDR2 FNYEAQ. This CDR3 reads CASSILAGGQSTDTQYF. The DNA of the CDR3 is TGTGCCAGCAGCATTCTAGCGGGGGGACAGAGCACAGATACGCAGTATTTT.

The CDR3 is CAWSAGEGQPQHF. DNA of the CDR3: TGTGCCTGGAGTGCAGGGGAGGGTCAGCCCCAGCATTTT. The chain couples TRBV30 to TRBJ1-5; D might be TRBD1 (6 bases). The V end lost 1 base, the J end lost 6 bases, and 10 bases lay between the germline ends. This CDR3 spans 13 amino acids. Per germline, CDR1 GTSNPN and CDR2 SVGIG (reference sequence).

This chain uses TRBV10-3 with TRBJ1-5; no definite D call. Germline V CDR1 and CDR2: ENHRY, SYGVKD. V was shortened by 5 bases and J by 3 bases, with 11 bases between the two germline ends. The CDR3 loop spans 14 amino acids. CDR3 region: CAISNSGDNQPQHF. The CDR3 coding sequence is TGTGCCATCAGTAACTCCGGGGACAATCAGCCCCAGCATTTT.

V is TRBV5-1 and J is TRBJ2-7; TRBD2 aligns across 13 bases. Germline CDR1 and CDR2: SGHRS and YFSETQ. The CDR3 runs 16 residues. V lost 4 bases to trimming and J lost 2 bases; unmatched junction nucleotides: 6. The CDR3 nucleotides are TGCGCCAGCAGCCGGGGACTAGCGGGATTAGCCTACGAGCAGTACTTC. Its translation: CASSRGLAGLAYEQYF. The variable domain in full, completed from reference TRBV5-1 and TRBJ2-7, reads KAGVTQTPRYLIKTRGQQVTLSCSPISGHRSVSWYQQTPGQGLQFLFEYFSETQRNKGNFPGRFSGRQFSNSRSEMNVSTLELGDSALYLCASSRGLAGLAYEQYFGPGTRLTVT.

As DNA, the CDR3 is TGTGCCAGCGGCCACGGGGGACAGGAAGGCCACGAGCAGTACTTC. This translates into CASGHGGQEGHEQYF. This sequence joins TRBV7-6 and TRBJ2-7, with 8 bases lining up with TRBD1. CDR1 is SGHVS and CDR2 is FNYEAQ in the germline V gene. Trimming took 8 bases from V and 5 from J; bases not matched to a gene: 14. This CDR3 comprises 15 residues.